This T cell receptor beta chain derives from a study of regulatory T cells in long-lasting Graves disease. Findings of the study overall: Compared with new cases, persistent Graves' patients showed reduced TCR diversity. Study was limited to peripheral blood, excluding thyroid tissue.

Documented time point: persistent/refractory GD, antithyroid drugs over 5 years with positive TRAb. After RNA was extracted from PBMCs, the TCR library was made from it. This clonotype was picked up many times. What it binds is not known. Relying on iRepertoire HTBI primers and Arm-PCR of CDR3 regions, the team built TCR beta libraries. TCRdb fed the multiplex PCR reads into MiXCR, producing one record per CDR3 protein. The data contain approximately 380,000 distinct CDR3 sequences, around 21% of them singletons. J gave up 4 bases and V 3 bases, and 11 bases lay outside the gene matches. This CDR3 is built from 17 residues. Per germline, CDR1 SGHAT and CDR2 FQNNGV.

The sequence came from a female donor with Graves disease. The source was peripheral blood mononuclear cells (PBMCs), collected when the disease was refractory, from a patient treated with antithyroid drugs. V is TRBV11-2 and J is TRBJ2-2, with 7 positions matching TRBD2. Written as DNA, the CDR3 is TGTGCCAGCAGCTTTCCTGCGGGAGACGTCAGCACCGGGGAGCTGTTTTTT. It is translated as CASSFPAGDVSTGELFF.